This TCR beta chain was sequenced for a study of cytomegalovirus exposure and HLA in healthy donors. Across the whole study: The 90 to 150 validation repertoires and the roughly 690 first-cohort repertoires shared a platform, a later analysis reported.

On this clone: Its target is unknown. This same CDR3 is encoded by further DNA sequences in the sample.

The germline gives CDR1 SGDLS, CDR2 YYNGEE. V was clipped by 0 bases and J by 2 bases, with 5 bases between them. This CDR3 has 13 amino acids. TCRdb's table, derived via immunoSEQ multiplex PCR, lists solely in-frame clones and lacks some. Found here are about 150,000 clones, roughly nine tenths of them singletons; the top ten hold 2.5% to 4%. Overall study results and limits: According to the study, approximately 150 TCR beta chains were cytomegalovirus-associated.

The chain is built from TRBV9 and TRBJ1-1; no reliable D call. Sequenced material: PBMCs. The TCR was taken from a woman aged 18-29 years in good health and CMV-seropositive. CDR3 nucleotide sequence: TGTGCCAGCAGCGTAGCCCTTAACACTGAAGCTTTCTTT. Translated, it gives CASSVALNTEAFF.